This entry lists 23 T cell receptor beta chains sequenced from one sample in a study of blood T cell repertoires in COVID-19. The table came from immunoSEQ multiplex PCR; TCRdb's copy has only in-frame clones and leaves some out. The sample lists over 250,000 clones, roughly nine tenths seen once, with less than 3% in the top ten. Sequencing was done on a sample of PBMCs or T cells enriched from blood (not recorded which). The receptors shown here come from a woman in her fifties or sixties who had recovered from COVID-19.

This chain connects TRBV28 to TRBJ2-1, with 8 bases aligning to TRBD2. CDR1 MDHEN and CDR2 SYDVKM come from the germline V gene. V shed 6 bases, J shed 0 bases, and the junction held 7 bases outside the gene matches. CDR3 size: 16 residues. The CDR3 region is CASSSRSGSSYNEQFF. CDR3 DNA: TGTGCCAGCAGCTCCCGCAGCGGGAGCTCCTACAATGAGCAGTTCTTC.

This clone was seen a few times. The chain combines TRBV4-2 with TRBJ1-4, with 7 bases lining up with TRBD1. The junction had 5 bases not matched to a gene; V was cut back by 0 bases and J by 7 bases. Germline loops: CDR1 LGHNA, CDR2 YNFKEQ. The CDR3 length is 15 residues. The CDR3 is CASSQEQGVGEKLFF. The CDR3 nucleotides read TGTGCCAGCAGCCAAGAGCAGGGGGTTGGTGAAAAACTGTTTTTT.

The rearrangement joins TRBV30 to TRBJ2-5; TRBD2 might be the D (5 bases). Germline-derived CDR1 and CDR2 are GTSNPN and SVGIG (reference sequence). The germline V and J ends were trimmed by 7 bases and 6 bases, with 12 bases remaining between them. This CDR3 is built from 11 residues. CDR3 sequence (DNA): TGTGCCTACGCACTAGAGCAGACCCAGTACTTC. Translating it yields CAYALEQTQYF. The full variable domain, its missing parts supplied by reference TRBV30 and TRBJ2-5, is SQTIHQWPATLVQPVGSPLSLECTVEGTSNPNLYWYRQAAGRGLQLLFYSVGIGQISSEVPQNLSASRPQDRQFILSSKKLLLSDSGFYLCAYALEQTQYFGPGTRLLVL.

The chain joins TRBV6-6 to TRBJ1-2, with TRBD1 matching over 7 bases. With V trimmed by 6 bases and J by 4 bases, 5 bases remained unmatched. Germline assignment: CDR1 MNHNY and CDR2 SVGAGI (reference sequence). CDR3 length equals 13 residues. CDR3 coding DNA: TGTGCCAGCAGCCAGGGGGTATCCTATGGCTACACCTTC. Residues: CASSQGVSYGYTF.

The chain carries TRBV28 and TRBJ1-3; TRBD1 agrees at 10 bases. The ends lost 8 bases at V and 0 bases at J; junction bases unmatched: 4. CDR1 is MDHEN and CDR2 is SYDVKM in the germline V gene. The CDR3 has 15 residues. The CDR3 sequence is CASWTGGLSGNTIYF. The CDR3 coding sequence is TGTGCCAGCTGGACAGGGGGGCTCTCTGGAAACACCATATATTTT.

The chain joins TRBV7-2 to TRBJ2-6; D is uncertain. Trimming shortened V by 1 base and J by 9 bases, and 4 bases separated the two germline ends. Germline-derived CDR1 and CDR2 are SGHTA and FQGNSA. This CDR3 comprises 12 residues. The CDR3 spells CASSLGYNVLTF. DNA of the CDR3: TGTGCCAGCAGCTTAGGCTACAACGTCCTGACTTTC.

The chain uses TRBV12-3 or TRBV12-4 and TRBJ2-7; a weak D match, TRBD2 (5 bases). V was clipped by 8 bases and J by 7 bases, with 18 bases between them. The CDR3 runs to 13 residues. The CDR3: CASAGSRKWEQYF. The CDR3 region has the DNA TGTGCCAGCGCGGGCTCCCGGAAGTGGGAGCAGTACTTC.

The CDR3 is CASSKRGQKLNYGYTF. CDR3 DNA sequence: TGTGCCAGTAGCAAGAGAGGACAGAAGCTAAACTATGGCTACACCTTC. The chain uses TRBV19 and TRBJ1-2; D perhaps matches TRBD1 (6 bases). This CDR3 has 16 residues. The germline CDR1 and CDR2 sequences are LNHDA and SQIVND (reference sequence). The germline V and J ends were trimmed by 6 bases and 2 bases, with 19 bases remaining between them.

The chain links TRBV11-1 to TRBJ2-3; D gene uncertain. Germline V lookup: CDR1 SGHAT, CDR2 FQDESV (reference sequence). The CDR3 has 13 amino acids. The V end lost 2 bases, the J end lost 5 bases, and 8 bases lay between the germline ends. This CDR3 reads CASSLSRRDTQYF. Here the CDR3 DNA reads TGTGCCAGCAGCTTATCCCGGAGAGATACGCAGTATTTT.

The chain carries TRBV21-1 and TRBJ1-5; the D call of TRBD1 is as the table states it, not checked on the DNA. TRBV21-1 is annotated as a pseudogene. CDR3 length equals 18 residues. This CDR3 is CASSKRVTDRDSNQPQHF. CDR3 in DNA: TGTGCCAGCAGCAAAAGGGTAACGGACAGGGATAGCAATCAGCCCCAGCATTTT.

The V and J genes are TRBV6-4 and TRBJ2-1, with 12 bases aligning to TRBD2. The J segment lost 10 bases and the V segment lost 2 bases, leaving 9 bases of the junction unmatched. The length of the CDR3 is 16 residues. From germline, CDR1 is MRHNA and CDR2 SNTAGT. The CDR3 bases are TGTGCCAGCAGTGACGAGGGGTCTAGCGGGAGGGACGAGCAGTTCTTC. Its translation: CASSDEGSSGRDEQFF.

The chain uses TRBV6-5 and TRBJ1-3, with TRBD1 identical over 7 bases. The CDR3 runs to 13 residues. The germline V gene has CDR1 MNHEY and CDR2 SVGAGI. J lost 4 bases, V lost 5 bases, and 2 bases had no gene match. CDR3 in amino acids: CASSMDRGNTIYF. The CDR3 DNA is TGTGCCAGCAGTATGGACAGGGGAAACACCATATATTTT.

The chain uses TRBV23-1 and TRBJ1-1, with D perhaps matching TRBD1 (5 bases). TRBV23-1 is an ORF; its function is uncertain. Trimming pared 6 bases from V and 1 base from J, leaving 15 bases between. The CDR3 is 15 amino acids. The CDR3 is CASSLGGGENTEAFF. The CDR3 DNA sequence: TGCGCCAGCAGCCTCGGTGGGGGGGAGAACACTGAAGCTTTCTTT.

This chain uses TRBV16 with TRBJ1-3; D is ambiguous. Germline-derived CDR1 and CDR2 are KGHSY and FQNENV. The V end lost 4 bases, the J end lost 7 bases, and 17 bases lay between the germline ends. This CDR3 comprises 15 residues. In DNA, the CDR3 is TGTGCCAGCAGCCCGCAGTCGCAGTGGCAGAACACCATATATTTT. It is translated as CASSPQSQWQNTIYF.

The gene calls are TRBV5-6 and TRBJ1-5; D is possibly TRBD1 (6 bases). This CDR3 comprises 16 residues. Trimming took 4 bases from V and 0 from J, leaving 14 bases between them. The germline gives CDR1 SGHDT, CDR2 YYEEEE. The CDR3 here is CASSKTGSYSNQPQHF. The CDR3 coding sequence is TGTGCCAGCAGCAAGACAGGTAGTTATAGCAATCAGCCCCAGCATTTT.

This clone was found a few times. The CDR3 region is CASSGSRVNTEAFF. In DNA, the CDR3 is TGTGCCAGCAGCGGGAGCCGGGTGAACACTGAAGCTTTCTTT. V gene TRBV6-2 or TRBV6-3 combines with J gene TRBJ1-1, with D unclear. CDR1 is MNHEY, CDR2 SVGEGT, per germline. V was pared by 6 bases and J by 0 bases, with 11 bases between. There are 14 residues in the CDR3.

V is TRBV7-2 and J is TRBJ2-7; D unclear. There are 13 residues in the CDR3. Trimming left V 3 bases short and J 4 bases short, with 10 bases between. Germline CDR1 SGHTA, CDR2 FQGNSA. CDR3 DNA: TGTGCCAGCAGCTTCCTAGGTAAATACGAGCAGTACTTC. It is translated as CASSFLGKYEQYF.

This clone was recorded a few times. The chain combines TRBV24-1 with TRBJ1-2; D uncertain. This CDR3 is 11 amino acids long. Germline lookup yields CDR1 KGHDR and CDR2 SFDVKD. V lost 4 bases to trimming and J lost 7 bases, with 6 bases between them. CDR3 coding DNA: TGTGCCACCAGTGACCCAGGTGGCTACACCTTC. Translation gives CATSDPGGYTF.

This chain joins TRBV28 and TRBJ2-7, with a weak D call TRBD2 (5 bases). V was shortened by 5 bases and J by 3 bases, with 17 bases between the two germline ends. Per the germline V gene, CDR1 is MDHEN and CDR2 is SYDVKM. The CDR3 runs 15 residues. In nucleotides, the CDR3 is TGTGCCAGCAGTATCTCCGGGGATACAGACTACGAGCAGTACTTC. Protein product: CASSISGDTDYEQYF.

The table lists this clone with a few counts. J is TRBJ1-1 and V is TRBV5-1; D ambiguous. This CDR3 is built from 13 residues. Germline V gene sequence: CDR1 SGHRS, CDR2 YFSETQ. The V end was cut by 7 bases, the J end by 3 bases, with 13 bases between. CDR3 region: CASALEGDTEAFF. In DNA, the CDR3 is TGCGCCAGCGCCCTAGAGGGTGACACTGAAGCTTTCTTT. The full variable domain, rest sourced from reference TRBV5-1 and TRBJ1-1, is KAGVTQTPRYLIKTRGQQVTLSCSPISGHRSVSWYQQTPGQGLQFLFEYFSETQRNKGNFPGRFSGRQFSNSRSEMNVSTLELGDSALYLCASALEGDTEAFFGQGTRLTVV.

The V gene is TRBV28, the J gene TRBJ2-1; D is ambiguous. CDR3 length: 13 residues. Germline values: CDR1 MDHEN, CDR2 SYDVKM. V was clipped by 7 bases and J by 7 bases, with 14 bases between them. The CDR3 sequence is CASNAPARNEQFF. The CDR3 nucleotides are TGTGCCAGCAATGCGCCCGCGAGGAATGAGCAGTTCTTC. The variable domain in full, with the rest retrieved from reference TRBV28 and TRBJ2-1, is DVKVTQSSRYLVKRTGEKVFLECVQDMDHENMFWYRQDPGLGLRLIYFSYDVKMKEKGDIPEGYSVSREKKERFSLILESASTNQTSMYLCASNAPARNEQFFGPGTRLTVL.

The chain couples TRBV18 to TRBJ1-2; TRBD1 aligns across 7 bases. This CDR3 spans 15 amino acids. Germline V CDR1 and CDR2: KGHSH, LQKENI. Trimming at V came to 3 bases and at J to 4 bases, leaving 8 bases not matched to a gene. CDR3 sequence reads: CASSPGTDLSYGYTF. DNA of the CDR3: TGTGCCAGCTCACCGGGGACAGACCTCAGCTATGGCTACACCTTC.

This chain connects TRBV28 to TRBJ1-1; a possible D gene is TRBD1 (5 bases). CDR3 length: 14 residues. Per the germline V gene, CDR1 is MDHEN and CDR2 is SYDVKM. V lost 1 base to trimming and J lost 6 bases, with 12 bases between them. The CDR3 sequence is CASSLLGQGPEAFF. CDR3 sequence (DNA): TGTGCCAGCAGTTTATTAGGCCAGGGCCCTGAAGCTTTCTTT.